This T cell receptor (beta chain) was identified during a study of blood T cell repertoires in COVID-19. Study at large: The United States, Italy and Spain were the sources of the acute and convalescent COVID-19 samples. Sample material is recorded as cDNA or gDNA derived from T cells, B-cell-depleted T cells, or PBMCs.

Original methodology: Cell counts per sample came from amplifying reference gene primers. Data came from immunoSEQ multiplex PCR; TCRdb stores just in-frame clones and leaves some out. The DNA gave D and trimming, while V, J and clone size come from that table. The sample consists of over 90,000 clones, roughly nine tenths of them appearing once. The CDR3 extends over 13 amino acids. CDR1 and CDR2 from the germline V gene are MRHNA and SNTAGT. Between the trimmed V and J ends, which lost 4 bases and 4 bases, there was a span of 7 bases. Sequencing was performed on peripheral blood. The origin of this receptor is a man aged 50 to 59 in a cohort sampled during active COVID-19. This chain joins TRBV6-4 and TRBJ2-2; tentatively, D is TRBD2 (6 bases). CDR3 sequence (DNA): TGTGCCAGCAGTGCCGGGGGCACCGGGGAGCTGTTTTTT. Translated, it gives CASSAGGTGELFF.